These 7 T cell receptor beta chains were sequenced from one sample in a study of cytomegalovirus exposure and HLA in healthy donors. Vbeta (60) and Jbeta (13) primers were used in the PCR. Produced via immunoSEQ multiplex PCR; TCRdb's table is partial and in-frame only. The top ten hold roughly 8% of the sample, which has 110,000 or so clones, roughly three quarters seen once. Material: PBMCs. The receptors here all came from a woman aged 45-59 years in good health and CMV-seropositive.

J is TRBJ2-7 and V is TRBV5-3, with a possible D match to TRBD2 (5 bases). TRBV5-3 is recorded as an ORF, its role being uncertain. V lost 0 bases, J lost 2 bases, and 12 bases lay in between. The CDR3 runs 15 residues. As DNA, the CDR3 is TGTGCCAGAAGCTTGGCGGAGCGGAAGCCCTACGAGCAGTACTTC. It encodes CARSLAERKPYEQYF.

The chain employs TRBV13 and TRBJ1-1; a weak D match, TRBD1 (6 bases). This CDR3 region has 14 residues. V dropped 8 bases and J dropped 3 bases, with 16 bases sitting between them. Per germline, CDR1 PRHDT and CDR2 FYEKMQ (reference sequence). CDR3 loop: CASVSPSGDTEAFF. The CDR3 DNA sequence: TGTGCCAGCGTGAGTCCCTCAGGGGACACTGAAGCTTTCTTT. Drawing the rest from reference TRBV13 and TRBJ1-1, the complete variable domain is AAGVIQSPRHLIKEKRETATLKCYPIPRHDTVYWYQQGPGQDPQFLISFYEKMQSDKGSIPDRFSAQQFSDYHSELNMSSLELGDSALYFCASVSPSGDTEAFFGQGTRLTVV.

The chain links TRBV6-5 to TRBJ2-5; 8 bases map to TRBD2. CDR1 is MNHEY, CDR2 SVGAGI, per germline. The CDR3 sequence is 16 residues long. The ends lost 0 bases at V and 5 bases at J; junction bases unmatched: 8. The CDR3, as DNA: TGTGCCAGCAGTTACTCGACCGGGACTAGAACGGAGACCCAGTACTTC. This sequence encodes CASSYSTGTRTETQYF.

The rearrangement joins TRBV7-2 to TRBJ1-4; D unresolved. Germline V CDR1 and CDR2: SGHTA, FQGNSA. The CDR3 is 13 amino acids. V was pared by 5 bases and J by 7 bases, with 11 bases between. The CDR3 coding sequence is TGTGCCAGCAGCCCATCCAGCGGTGAAAAACTGTTTTTT. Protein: CASSPSSGEKLFF.

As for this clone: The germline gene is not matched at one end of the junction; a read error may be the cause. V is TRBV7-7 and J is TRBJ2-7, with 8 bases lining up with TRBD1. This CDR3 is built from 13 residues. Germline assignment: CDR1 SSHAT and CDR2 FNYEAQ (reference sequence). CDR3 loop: CASSSDRGGEQYF. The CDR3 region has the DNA TGTGCTAGCAGCTCAGACAGGGGAGGTGAGCAGTACTTC. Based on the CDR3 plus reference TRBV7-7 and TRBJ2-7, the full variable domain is GAGVSQSPRYKVTKRGQDVTLRCDPISSHATLYWYQQALGQGPEFLTYFNYEAQPDKSGLPSDRFSAERPEGSISTLTIQRTEQRDSAMYRCASSSDRGGEQYFGPGTRLTVT.

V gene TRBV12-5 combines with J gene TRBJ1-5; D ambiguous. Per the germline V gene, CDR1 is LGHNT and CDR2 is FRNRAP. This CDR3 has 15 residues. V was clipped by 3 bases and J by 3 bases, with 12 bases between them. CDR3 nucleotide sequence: TGTGCTAGTGGTTTAAATGCACAGCCCAATCAGCCCCAGCATTTT. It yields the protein CASGLNAQPNQPQHF.

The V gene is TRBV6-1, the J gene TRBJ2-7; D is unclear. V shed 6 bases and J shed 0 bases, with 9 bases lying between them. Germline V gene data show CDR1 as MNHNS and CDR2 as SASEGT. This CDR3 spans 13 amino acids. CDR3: CASSSLDSYEQYF. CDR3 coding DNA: TGTGCCAGCAGCTCCTTAGACTCCTACGAGCAGTACTTC.